This TCR beta chain was observed in a study of cytomegalovirus exposure and HLA in healthy donors. Study-wide results and caveats: Donors belonging to an Asian-associated ancestry cluster reportedly showed fewer N-insertions in productive TCRs than the roughly 670-donor mean, according to what a later analysis found. The listing of roughly 160 TCR beta chains classed them as cytomegalovirus-associated.

The PCR used 60 Vbeta and 13 Jbeta primers. Sequencing used immunoSEQ multiplex PCR; TCRdb keeps in-frame clones, though not all of them. The sample includes some 180,000 clones, 83% of them seen just once. To note about this clone: Antigen: not known. Because the CDR3's place on the DNA is in doubt, the DNA is left out and the CDR3 is given as listed by TCRdb.

With termini counted, the CDR3 has 12 amino acids. CDR1 and CDR2 from the germline V gene are SNHLY and FYNNEI. The sample consisted of PBMCs. The sequence derives from a man in his forties in good health and CMV-seropositive. The chain has TRBV2 and TRBJ1-4. The CDR3 reads CASSSSGSKLFF.